The clone carrying this TCR beta chain has more than one count but fewer than ten. Its antigen remains unknown. The V segment lost 6 bases and the J segment 5 bases; nucleotides outside the gene matches: 20. The germline V gene encodes CDR1 KGHDR and CDR2 SFDVKD. The CDR3 totals 19 residues. The record originates from a study of identical twins. Whole-study results and caveats: Memory repertoires lacked the insertion deficit that abundant cord blood beta clonotypes showed. Excess sharing by twins proved weaker in beta out-of-frame sequences. Shared out-of-frame alpha sequences (those common to twins) showed excess low generation probability.

MiXCR, applied by TCRdb to the 5' RACE reads, yields one record per CDR3 protein. The profile shows roughly 690,000 distinct CDR3 sequences, approximately 6.1% of them singletons. The sequencing sample was made of naive T cells sorted from blood. This chain joins TRBV24-1 and TRBJ2-1; TRBD2 agrees at 8 bases. This sequence was found in a man aged 18 to 30 in good health. The CDR3 is CATSREGRSSNPWHNEQFF. The CDR3 DNA is TGTGCCACCAGTCGGGAGGGTAGGTCTAGCAACCCCTGGCACAATGAGCAGTTCTTC.